Included here is one TCR beta chain sequence, with context. The antigen is unknown. Sequencing of the DNA from cultured CD4+ T cells was carried out with the Oncomine TCR Beta short-read assay. TCRdb used MiXCR to reprocess the PCR reads, holding one entry per CDR3 protein. The repertoire includes roughly 12,000 distinct CDR3 sequences, roughly four fifths of them detected once, and 20% to 30% sits in the top ten. Treatment described: approximately nine-day PBMC culture with coronavirus spike peptide pools or control peptides (ViraFEST assay). Scientists separated out CD4+ T cells through negative selection following 10 days in culture. These data originate in a study of vaccination and CD4 T cells after COVID-19. Study information: Convalescent patients, SARS-CoV-2 positive by nasal swab PCR, comprised fewer than ten mild cases and one severe case. The stimulating agents, overlapping spike peptides, came from SARS-CoV-2, HCoV-NL63, HCoV-OC43 and HCoV-229E. Either a CEFX pool, an HIV-1 Nef pool, or no peptide was added to control cultures.

CDR1 is LNHDA, CDR2 SQIVND, per germline (reference sequence). Trimming took off 9 bases at V and 1 base at J, with 18 bases between the two ends. The CDR3 has 15 residues. The sample was CD4+ T cells from blood, cultured in vitro. This chain joins TRBV19 and TRBJ1-1; no definite D call. The TCR sequence derives from a human donor who had recovered from COVID-19. This chain's CDR3 is CASKYGSTPNTEAFF. CDR3 nucleotides: TGTGCCAGCAAGTACGGATCGACTCCGAACACTGAAGCTTTCTTT.